The clone carrying this T cell receptor (beta chain) has a single count. V was trimmed by 3 bases and J by 6 bases, leaving 27 bases between them. CDR1 is PRHDT and CDR2 is FYEKMQ in the germline V gene (reference sequence). This CDR3 is built from 19 residues. The data were obtained in a study of T cell clones after liver transplantation. Overall study: Tolerance: complete withdrawal held at least one year, liver enzymes staying within twice normal. Draws occurred before transplant, before withdrawal, and after complete or failed withdrawal.

Assay used: immunoSEQ multiplex PCR; TCRdb lists only in-frame clones, some missing. The data show roughly 120,000 clones, with 90% seen just once and 0.83% held by the top ten. The chain uses TRBV13 and TRBJ2-1; D is undetermined. The receptor comes from a human patient who received a liver transplant. The T cells may come from the graft donor. Sequenced here: CD4+ T cells from blood, sampled 12 months after liver transplant. CDR3 sequence reads: CASSFPRRMVTGLGNEQFF. CDR3 coding DNA: TGTGCCAGCAGCTTCCCCCGACGCATGGTTACGGGTCTGGGCAATGAGCAGTTCTTC. Supplemented by reference TRBV13 and TRBJ2-1, the full variable domain reads AAGVIQSPRHLIKEKRETATLKCYPIPRHDTVYWYQQGPGQDPQFLISFYEKMQSDKGSIPDRFSAQQFSDYHSELNMSSLELGDSALYFCASSFPRRMVTGLGNEQFFGPGTRLTVL.